These 21 T cell receptor beta chains were sequenced from one sample in a study of patients and donors after allogeneic stem cell transplantation. TCRdb itself ran the RT-PCR reads through MiXCR, one entry per CDR3 protein. The profile shows over 400,000 distinct CDR3 sequences, about a sixth of them singletons. Sequencing was carried out using blood, either unsorted or a sorted T cell fraction (not recorded which). These receptors were obtained from a human donor who was either an allogeneic HSCT recipient or a stem cell or donor lymphocyte infusion donor (not recorded which). It is not recorded whose cells these are; they may come from a transplant donor.

There are a few counts of this clonotype. The CDR3 is CASSQNRAEAFF. The CDR3 DNA is TGTGCCAGCAGCCAGAACAGGGCTGAAGCTTTCTTT. This sequence joins TRBV5-6 and TRBJ1-1; D is possibly TRBD1 (6 bases). The CDR3 loop spans 12 amino acids. Germline values: CDR1 SGHDT, CDR2 YYEEEE. The ends were cut back, 4 bases at V and 6 bases at J, with 10 bases in the middle.

In its sample, this clonotype was seen a few times. The CDR3 DNA reads as TGTGCCAGCAGTAAAGGTGAAGGGGGGGACTATGGCTACACCTTC. Its protein is CASSKGEGGDYGYTF. V is TRBV6-1 and J is TRBJ1-2; TRBD1 might be the D (6 bases). From germline, CDR1 is MNHNS and CDR2 SASEGT. CDR3 length equals 15 residues. Between the trimmed V and J ends, which lost 5 bases and 3 bases, there was a span of 16 bases.

This clonotype has more than one count but fewer than ten. This chain uses TRBV29-1 with TRBJ2-5; 9 nucleotides match TRBD1. Germline V CDR1 and CDR2: SQVTM, ANQGSEA. CDR3 length: 14 amino acids. V was pared by 7 bases and J by 7 bases, with 13 bases of the junction left unmatched. In DNA form, the CDR3 reads TGCAGCGGGACCCAGGACAGGGGAGTGGGGACCCAGTACTTC. Amino acids: CSGTQDRGVGTQYF.

This clonotype was observed many times. CDR3 residues: CAISESGGAPYEQYF. The CDR3 coding sequence is TGTGCCATCAGTGAAAGCGGGGGGGCCCCCTACGAGCAGTACTTC. The chain recombines TRBV10-3 with TRBJ2-7; 10 nucleotides match TRBD2. Losses at the gene ends were 3 bases for V and 2 bases for J; bases not matched to a gene: 4. The length of the CDR3 is 15 residues. Per germline, CDR1 ENHRY and CDR2 SYGVKD.

The CDR3 bases are TGTGCCAGCAGCTTAAGAGTCCCGAGCACAGATACGCAGTATTTT. It codes for CASSLRVPSTDTQYF. The chain employs TRBV7-3 and TRBJ2-3, with D unclear. Germline lookup yields CDR1 SGHTA and CDR2 FQGTGA. The CDR3 consists of 15 residues. Between the trimmed V and J ends, which lost 1 base and 0 bases, there was a span of 8 bases.

This clonotype came up a few times. This sequence joins TRBV20-1 and TRBJ1-2; 7 nucleotides match TRBD1. This CDR3 region has 14 residues. The V gene's germline CDR1 is DFQATT and CDR2 SNEGSKA (reference sequence). The V segment lost 0 bases and the J segment 4 bases; nucleotides outside the gene matches: 5. The CDR3 region is CSAREDGTVYGYTF. In DNA, the CDR3 is TGCAGTGCTAGAGAGGATGGGACAGTCTATGGCTACACCTTC.

CDR3 nucleotides: TGTGCCATCAGTACGTACAGGGGCCCGAACACCGGGGAGCTGTTTTTT. Translation: CAISTYRGPNTGELFF. The V gene is TRBV10-3, the J gene TRBJ2-2; 7 nucleotides align to TRBD1. Per the germline V gene, CDR1 is ENHRY and CDR2 is SYGVKD. The CDR3 has 16 amino acids. The J segment lost 0 bases and the V segment lost 5 bases, leaving 6 bases of the junction unmatched.

This clonotype was detected many times. The chain recombines TRBV20-1 with TRBJ2-4; D possibly corresponds to TRBD1 (6 bases). Germline V gene sequence: CDR1 DFQATT, CDR2 SNEGSKA (reference sequence). This CDR3 region has 13 residues. Trimming stripped 6 bases from V and 3 bases from J, with 12 bases between. As DNA, the CDR3 is TGCAGTGCGCAACGAGGGGGCAAAAACATTCAGTACTTC. Residues: CSAQRGGKNIQYF.

V usage is TRBV5-6 and J usage is TRBJ1-6, with D possibly TRBD1 on 6 matching bases. The CDR3 is made up of 15 amino acids. Germline CDR1 and CDR2: SGHDT and YYEEEE. V was shortened by 4 bases and J by 10 bases, with 18 bases between the two germline ends. CDR3 loop: CASSIGTIKGSPLHF. In nucleotides, the CDR3 is TGTGCCAGCAGCATCGGGACAATCAAGGGGTCACCCCTCCACTTT.

This clonotype has at least ten counts. J is TRBJ1-5 and V is TRBV25-1; 7 bases align to TRBD1. Germline V gene lookup returns CDR1 MGHDK and CDR2 SYGVNS. The ends lost 4 bases at V and 7 bases at J; junction bases unmatched: 4. CDR3 size: 13 residues. This CDR3 is CASSVTGLQPQHF. The CDR3 DNA reads as TGTGCCAGCAGTGTGACAGGGTTGCAGCCCCAGCATTTT.

This clonotype was observed a handful of times. This chain uses TRBV19 with TRBJ1-6; D possibly corresponds to TRBD1 (5 bases). This CDR3 is built from 13 residues. Trimming took 8 bases from V and 12 from J, leaving 17 bases between them. Germline-derived CDR1 and CDR2 are LNHDA and SQIVND (reference sequence). The CDR3 region is CASSPPPGEPLHF. The CDR3 DNA follows: TGTGCCAGTTCCCCCCCACCGGGGGAACCCCTCCACTTT.

Only a few counts were recorded for this clonotype. The rearrangement links TRBV4-1 to TRBJ2-1; perhaps TRBD2 as D (6 bases). The CDR3 is 16 amino acids. Germline CDR1 MGHRA, CDR2 YSYEKL. V gave up 3 bases and J gave up 10 bases, with 22 bases separating them. CDR3 in amino acids: CASSHKTPAGLREQFF. The CDR3 DNA is TGCGCCAGCAGCCACAAGACGCCCGCGGGACTCAGGGAGCAGTTCTTC.

This clonotype was counted ten times or more. This chain links TRBV7-8 with TRBJ1-2; the D is unclear. CDR1 and CDR2 (germline): SGHVS, FQNEAQ. V was clipped by 2 bases and J by 4 bases, with 11 bases between them. This CDR3 contains 14 residues. The CDR3 DNA sequence: TGTGCCAGCAGCTTAAGGGCGGAGAGCTATGGCTACACCTTC. It yields the protein CASSLRAESYGYTF.

This clonotype was picked up many times. This chain links TRBV29-1 with TRBJ2-3; 9 bases match TRBD2. The CDR3 sequence is 16 residues long. V lost 1 base to trimming and J lost 6 bases; unmatched junction nucleotides: 11. Germline lookup yields CDR1 SQVTM and CDR2 ANQGSEA. CDR3 region: CSVEGIGREGLDTQYF. In DNA form, the CDR3 reads TGCAGCGTTGAAGGAATTGGGCGGGAGGGCCTGGATACGCAGTATTTT.

The chain is built from TRBV30 and TRBJ1-3, with no clear D. The CDR3 has 13 residues. V lost 4 bases to trimming and J lost 4 bases, with 11 bases between them. Germline V gives CDR1 GTSNPN, CDR2 SVGIG (reference sequence). The CDR3 sequence is CAWTAARGNTIYF. In nucleotides, the CDR3 is TGTGCCTGGACAGCAGCGAGGGGAAACACCATATATTTT.

This clonotype was counted between two and nine times. The chain joins TRBV10-3 to TRBJ2-7; TRBD1 matches 7 bases. CDR1 is ENHRY, CDR2 SYGVKD, per germline. V lost 5 bases and J lost 0; bases outside the gene matches: 4. The CDR3 is 14 amino acids. The CDR3 nucleotides read TGTGCCATCAGTACACGACAGGGCTCCTACGAGCAGTACTTC. It yields the protein CAISTRQGSYEQYF.

CDR3 residues: CASSQEAQRAGNEQYF. The CDR3 DNA is TGCGCCAGCAGCCAAGAAGCTCAAAGGGCTGGTAACGAGCAGTACTTC. The V call is TRBV4-3, the J call TRBJ2-7; D is unclear. V was cut by 0 bases and J by 5 bases, with 17 bases left in between. The CDR3 is 16 amino acids. Germline values: CDR1 LGHNA, CDR2 YSLEER.

There are many counts of this clonotype. The chain carries TRBV20-1 and TRBJ1-2; no firm D call. CDR3 size: 15 residues. V lost 0 bases to trimming and J lost 6 bases, with 17 bases between them. Germline lookup yields CDR1 DFQATT and CDR2 SNEGSKA (reference sequence). The CDR3 is CSARDLDGVGHGYTF. The CDR3 nucleotides are TGCAGTGCTAGAGACTTAGACGGGGTCGGTCATGGCTACACCTTC.

The table lists this clonotype with many counts. The chain carries TRBV29-1 and TRBJ2-1; D not resolved. CDR1 and CDR2 (germline): SQVTM, ANQGSEA. V was trimmed by 3 bases and J by 7 bases, leaving 13 bases between them. This CDR3 contains 13 residues. The CDR3 protein is CSVDVPLGNEQFF. The CDR3 DNA reads TGCAGCGTTGATGTCCCGCTAGGTAATGAGCAGTTCTTC.

The CDR3 coding sequence is TGTGCCACCAGCAGAGAGAAGACAGCGAACAATGAGCAGTTCTTC. Translating gives CATSREKTANNEQFF. The chain carries TRBV15 and TRBJ2-1; a weak D match, TRBD1 (5 bases). The CDR3 extends over 15 amino acids. CDR1 and CDR2 from the germline V gene are LNHNV and YYDKDF (reference sequence). The V end lost 0 bases, the J end lost 5 bases, and 11 bases lay between the germline ends.

The rearrangement joins TRBV5-6 to TRBJ2-7; the match to TRBD1 covers 8 bases. The CDR3 loop spans 16 amino acids. The V gene's germline CDR1 is SGHDT and CDR2 YYEEEE. V was pared by 4 bases and J by 4 bases, with 13 bases of the junction left unmatched. The chain's CDR3 is CASSPPLGTGEYEQYF. In DNA, the CDR3 is TGTGCCAGCAGCCCGCCCCTCGGGACAGGCGAATACGAGCAGTACTTC. The variable domain in full, with the rest retrieved from reference TRBV5-6 and TRBJ2-7, is DAGVTQSPTHLIKTRGQQVTLRCSPKSGHDTVSWYQQALGQGPQFIFQYYEEEERQRGNFPDRFSGHQFPNYSSELNVNALLLGDSALYLCASSPPLGTGEYEQYFGPGTRLTVT.